A single sample gave rise to the 14 T cell receptor beta chains below, sequenced in a study of human T cells and chemical hapten exposure. Time point here: patch test 2, 6 weeks after DPC sensitization. Treatment indicated: therapeutic diphenylcyclopropenone sensitization with weekly scalp DPC. TCRdb re-derived calls from the RACE reads in MiXCR, one entry per CDR3 protein. The sample has roughly 94,000 distinct CDR3 sequences, over 7.5% seen once. The material sequenced was whole blood, taken in connection with sensitization to the hapten diphenylcyclopropenone (DPC). The receptors were sampled from a woman aged 40 to 50 with alopecia areata. Some clones in this sample may be carry-over from other donors' samples.

This clonotype has at least ten counts. The chain has TRBV27 and TRBJ1-2; D remains unclear. V lost 5 bases and J 0 bases, leaving 7 bases between the germline ends. The CDR3 covers 13 residues. Looked up from germline, CDR1 is MNHEY and CDR2 is SMNVEV (reference sequence). The CDR3 sequence: CASSPYANYGYTF. Written as DNA, the CDR3 is TGTGCCAGCAGTCCCTACGCTAACTATGGCTACACCTTC.

V and J are TRBV11-2 and TRBJ1-2, with unresolved D. Germline CDR1 is SGHAT and CDR2 is FQNNGV. CDR3 length: 18 amino acids. V was trimmed by 5 bases and J by 0 bases, leaving 22 bases between them. CDR3 residues: CASSNLGSQVQSNYGYTF. The CDR3 bases are TGTGCCAGCAGCAATCTGGGATCCCAAGTGCAGTCTAACTATGGCTACACCTTC. The full variable domain, completed using reference TRBV11-2 and TRBJ1-2, is EAGVAQSPRYKIIEKRQSVAFWCNPISGHATLYWYQQILGQGPKLLIQFQNNGVVDDSQLPKDRFSAERLKGVDSTLKIQPAKLEDSAVYLCASSNLGSQVQSNYGYTFGSGTRLTVV.

This clonotype was counted only a few times. The rearrangement joins TRBV28 to TRBJ2-7; no reliable D call. Trimming stripped 2 bases from V and 3 bases from J, with 8 bases between. The CDR3 is 13 amino acids. The V gene's germline CDR1 is MDHEN and CDR2 SYDVKM. The CDR3 DNA follows: TGTGCCAGCAGTTTAACAGCCTTCTACGAGCAGTACTTC. It encodes CASSLTAFYEQYF.

The genes are TRBV7-2 and TRBJ1-3; D is undetermined. Deletions cut 2 bases from V and 5 bases from J, with 7 bases between. Germline CDR1 and CDR2: SGHTA and FQGNSA. This CDR3 is 13 amino acids long. This chain's CDR3 is CASSLWERNTIYF. CDR3 nucleotide sequence: TGTGCCAGCAGCTTATGGGAAAGAAACACCATATATTTT.

Only a few counts were recorded for this clonotype. The chain is built from TRBV10-3 and TRBJ1-2, with D perhaps matching TRBD1 (6 bases). The CDR3 consists of 15 residues. Trimming took off 0 bases at V and 6 bases at J, with 14 bases between the two ends. CDR1 and CDR2 (germline): ENHRY, SYGVKD. CDR3 in DNA: TGTGCCATCAGTGAGTCGAGGGCAGCAGGGGATGGCTACACCTTC. Translated: CAISESRAAGDGYTF.

This clonotype appeared once. A single base separates this from a much larger clone, so it may be a read error. The chain is built from TRBV29-1 and TRBJ2-4; D is perhaps TRBD1 or TRBD2 (5 bases each). V was trimmed by 7 bases and J by 9 bases, leaving 10 bases between them. The germline V gene has CDR1 SQVTM and CDR2 ANQGSEA. The CDR3 loop spans 10 amino acids. CDR3 region: CSAGTVIQYF. The CDR3 DNA reads TGCAGCGCCGGGACGGTCATTCAGTACTTC.

The rearrangement joins TRBV5-1 to TRBJ2-7, with 7 bases aligning to TRBD2. In germline, CDR1 is SGHRS, CDR2 YFSETQ. The CDR3 consists of 16 residues. J gave up 0 bases and V 1 base, and 7 bases lay outside the gene matches. The CDR3 DNA reads as TGCGCCAGCAGCTTGCAAATCGGGAGGATCTCCTACGAGCAGTACTTC. Protein product: CASSLQIGRISYEQYF.

The chain uses TRBV12-3 or TRBV12-4 and TRBJ1-5, with D unresolved. V gave up 2 bases and J gave up 5 bases, with 7 bases separating them. CDR3 length: 13 amino acids. The CDR3 loop reads CASSLSADQPQHF. The DNA for the CDR3 is TGTGCCAGCAGTTTATCGGCGGATCAGCCCCAGCATTTT.

The genes are TRBV6-1 and TRBJ2-1, with D possibly matching TRBD1 (6 bases). This CDR3 region has 15 residues. Trimming removed 6 bases at V and 8 bases at J, with 20 bases between. Looked up from germline, CDR1 is MNHNS and CDR2 is SASEGT. CDR3 in DNA: TGTGCCAGCAGCAAGGGGCAGGGGTGGATAGATGAGCAGTTCTTC. Residues: CASSKGQGWIDEQFF.

The chain couples TRBV5-1 to TRBJ2-7, with TRBD1 matching 9 bases. The CDR3 has 14 amino acids. The germline CDR1 and CDR2 sequences are SGHRS and YFSETQ. Unmatched junction bases numbered 2, after V lost 0 bases and J lost 4 bases. The DNA of the CDR3 is TGCGCCAGCAGCTTGGAAGGGACAGGGTACGAGCAGTACTTC. Its protein is CASSLEGTGYEQYF.

V gene TRBV4-2 combines with J gene TRBJ1-5; no clear D. This CDR3 has 13 residues. V was pared by 0 bases and J by 6 bases, with 6 bases between. Germline CDR1 LGHNA, CDR2 YNFKEQ. Here the CDR3 reads CASSQDPGQPQHF. The DNA for the CDR3 is TGTGCCAGCAGCCAAGATCCGGGTCAGCCCCAGCATTTT.

This clonotype was recorded at least ten times. This chain joins TRBV6-6 and TRBJ2-2; 9 bases fit TRBD2. V dropped 2 bases and J dropped 7; count of bases not matched to a gene: 11. CDR1 is MNHNY and CDR2 is SVGAGI in the germline V gene (reference sequence). The CDR3 consists of 17 residues. The CDR3 is CASSYKLVLAGNGELFF. CDR3 bases: TGTGCCAGCAGTTACAAGCTGGTGCTAGCGGGAAACGGGGAGCTGTTTTTT.

This clonotype was observed a few times. This chain links TRBV20-1 with TRBJ2-7; 9 nucleotides agree with TRBD2. V shed 5 bases, J shed 3 bases, and the junction held 2 bases outside the gene matches. CDR3 size: 12 residues. Germline V gene sequence: CDR1 DFQATT, CDR2 SNEGSKA (reference sequence). CDR3 region: CSAAGGDYEQYF. The CDR3 bases are TGCAGTGCTGCGGGAGGGGACTACGAGCAGTACTTC.

This clonotype was picked up many times. This chain uses TRBV20-1 with TRBJ2-1; 8 nucleotides line up with TRBD1. Germline V gene sequence: CDR1 DFQATT, CDR2 SNEGSKA (reference sequence). The trim removed 5 bases at V and 8 bases at J, leaving 17 bases unmatched. The CDR3 runs 16 residues. This CDR3 reads CSAPPPSSRGPYEQFF. CDR3 nucleotide sequence: TGCAGTGCTCCCCCCCCCTCCAGCAGGGGGCCATATGAGCAGTTCTTC.